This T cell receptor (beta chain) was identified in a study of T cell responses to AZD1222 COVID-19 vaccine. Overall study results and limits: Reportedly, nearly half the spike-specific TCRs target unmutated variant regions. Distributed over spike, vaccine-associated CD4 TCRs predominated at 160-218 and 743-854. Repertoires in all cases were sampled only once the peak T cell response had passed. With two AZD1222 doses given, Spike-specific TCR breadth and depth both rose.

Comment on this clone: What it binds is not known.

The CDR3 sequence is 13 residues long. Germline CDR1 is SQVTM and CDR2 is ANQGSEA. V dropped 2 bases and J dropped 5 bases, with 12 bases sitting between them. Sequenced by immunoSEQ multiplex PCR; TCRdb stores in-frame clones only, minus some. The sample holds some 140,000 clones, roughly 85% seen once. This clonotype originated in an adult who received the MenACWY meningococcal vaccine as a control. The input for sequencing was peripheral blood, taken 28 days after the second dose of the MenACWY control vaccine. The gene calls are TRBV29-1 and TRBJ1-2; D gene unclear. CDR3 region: CSVEHGGGYGYTF. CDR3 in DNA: TGCAGCGTTGAACATGGCGGTGGTTATGGCTACACCTTC.